The rows below give T cell receptor beta chains drawn from one sample of a study of HIV-infected patients and healthy controls. MiXCR, run by TCRdb on the 5' RACE reads, gives a single entry per CDR3 protein. This table has about 10,000 distinct CDR3 sequences, 8% appearing once. Sequenced: blood. The receptors here all came from an adult in good health. The CDR3 runs from the conserved cysteine through the conserved F or W. The D gene is left open where the match is weak. Rows give clone size only sometimes, using once, few, many, or a class for an expanded clone.

j_call | d_call | clone_size | v_call | cdr3_nt | cdr3_aa
TRBJ1-1 | - | few | TRBV29-1 | TGCAGCGTTCTCCAGGGTGGACTGGACACTGAAGCTTTCTTT | CSVLQGGLDTEAFF
TRBJ1-1 | TRBD1 | medium-sized | TRBV19 | TGTGCCAGTAGTCCTCGGGACAGGGTGGCTTTCTTT | CASSPRDRVAFF
TRBJ1-2 | - | medium-sized | TRBV29-1 | TGCAGCGTTCGTCTGGGCGGAGATAACTATGGCTACACCTTC | CSVRLGGDNYGYTF
TRBJ2-1 | - | many | TRBV11-2 | TGTGCCAGCAGCTTAGAGGGGCGGGGCTATGAGCAGTTCTTC | CASSLEGRGYEQFF
TRBJ1-5 | - | medium-sized | TRBV6-1 | TGTGCCAGCAGCCTTCCGCAGGGTGGTCAGCCCCAGCATTTT | CASSLPQGGQPQHF
TRBJ2-3 | TRBD2 | medium-sized | TRBV3-1 | TGTGCCAGCAGCCTCTCCTTCGGAACTAGCGGCACAGATACGCAGTATTTT | CASSLSFGTSGTDTQYF
TRBJ1-2 | TRBD1 | many | TRBV30 | TGTGCCTGGAGTGTAGGACAGGGCTATGGCTACACCTTC | CAWSVGQGYGYTF
TRBJ1-1 | TRBD1 | medium-sized | TRBV3-1 | TGTGCCAGCAGCCAAAGGAGGACAGGGGAAGCTTTCTTT | CASSQRRTGEAFF
TRBJ1-2 | - | few | TRBV13 | TGTGCCAGCAGCATGGAAGGGGGGAACTATGGCTACACCTTC | CASSMEGGNYGYTF
TRBJ1-2 | - | medium-sized | TRBV6-1 | TGTGCCAGCAGTGAACCTTCCCCGTTTGTCTATGGCTACACCTTC | CASSEPSPFVYGYTF
TRBJ2-1 | - | many | TRBV7-6 | TGTGCCAGCAGCCTAAGGACGGATTACAATGAGCAGTTCTTC | CASSLRTDYNEQFF
TRBJ2-3 | TRBD2 | - | TRBV5-1 | TGCGCCAGCACCGGGGGGACTAGCTTTGGAGATACGCAGTATTTT | CASTGGTSFGDTQYF
TRBJ1-3 | - | medium-sized | TRBV5-1 | TGCGCCAGCAGCGTAGCCCGAGGTGGAAACACCATATATTTT | CASSVARGGNTIYF
TRBJ1-5 | - | many | TRBV12-5 | TGTGCTAGTGGTTTGGTTAATCAGCCCCAGCATTTT | CASGLVNQPQHF
TRBJ2-3 | TRBD2 | medium-sized | TRBV3-1 | TGTGCCAGCAGTGCTTATCAACTAGCGTCAGATACGCAGTATTTT | CASSAYQLASDTQYF
TRBJ2-5 | TRBD2 | many | TRBV6-5 | TGTGCCAGCCGACTAGCAAGTTCGAAGACCCAGTACTTC | CASRLASSKTQYF
TRBJ1-6 | - | - | TRBV12-3/TRBV12-4 | TGTGCCAGCAGTGGACCAAGTAGCTATAATTCACCCCTCCACTTT | CASSGPSSYNSPLHF
TRBJ1-4 | - | many | TRBV10-2 | TGCGCCAGCAGCCGACAGATCGGGAATGAAAAACTGTTTTTT | CASSRQIGNEKLFF
TRBJ1-1 | - | many | TRBV28 | TGTGCCAGCAGGGGAGTAATAAACACTGAAGCTTTCTTT | CASRGVINTEAFF
TRBJ1-6 | - | - | TRBV6-5 | TGTGCCAGCAGTTATGACATACCTACATATAATTCACCCCTCCACTTT | CASSYDIPTYNSPLHF
TRBJ1-5 | TRBD1 | medium-sized | TRBV10-3 | TGTGCCATTAAGCGGGACAGACGTTATCAGCCCCAGCATTTT | CAIKRDRRYQPQHF
TRBJ1-2 | - | many | TRBV20-1 | TGCAGTGCTAGAGTGGTCGTCGGAAAAAATGGTGGCTACACCTTC | CSARVVVGKNGGYTF
TRBJ2-1 | TRBD2 | many | TRBV5-6 | TGTGCCAGCAGCCCCCTATACGGCGGGGGACCCCGACATGAGCAGTTCTTC | CASSPLYGGGPRHEQFF
TRBJ1-1 | - | few | TRBV20-1 | TGCAGTGCTTCAAGGCCTTGGGACTCCCTGGGGACTGAAGCTTTCTTT | CSASRPWDSLGTEAFF
TRBJ2-3 | - | medium-sized | TRBV12-5 | TGTGCTAGTGGTACCGGGGGCGTTGGGGCGGATACGCAGTATTTT | CASGTGGVGADTQYF
TRBJ1-5 | - | - | TRBV5-1 | TGCGCCAGCAGCTTGGGGGCGATTGGCGGCAATCAGCCCCAGCATTTT | CASSLGAIGGNQPQHF
TRBJ1-2 | - | medium-sized | TRBV12-3/TRBV12-4 | TGTGCCAGCAGTTTAGGTGCGACTACTAACTATGGCTACACCTTC | CASSLGATTNYGYTF